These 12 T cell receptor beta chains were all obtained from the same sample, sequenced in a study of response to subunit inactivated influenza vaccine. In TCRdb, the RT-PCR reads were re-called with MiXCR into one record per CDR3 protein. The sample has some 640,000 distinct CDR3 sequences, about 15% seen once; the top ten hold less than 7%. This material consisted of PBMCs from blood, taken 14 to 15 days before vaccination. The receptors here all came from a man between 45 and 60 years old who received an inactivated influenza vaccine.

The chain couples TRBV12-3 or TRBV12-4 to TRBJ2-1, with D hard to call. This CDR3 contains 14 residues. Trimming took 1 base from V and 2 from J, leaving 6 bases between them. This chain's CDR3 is CASSLEPTYNEQFF. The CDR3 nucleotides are TGTGCCAGCAGTTTAGAACCCACCTACAATGAGCAGTTCTTC.

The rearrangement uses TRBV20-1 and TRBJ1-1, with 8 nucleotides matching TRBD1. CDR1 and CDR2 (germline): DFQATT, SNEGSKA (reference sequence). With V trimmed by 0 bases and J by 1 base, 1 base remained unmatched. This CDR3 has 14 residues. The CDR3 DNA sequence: TGCAGTGCTAGAGATGGGACAGGGAACACTGAAGCTTTCTTT. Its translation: CSARDGTGNTEAFF.

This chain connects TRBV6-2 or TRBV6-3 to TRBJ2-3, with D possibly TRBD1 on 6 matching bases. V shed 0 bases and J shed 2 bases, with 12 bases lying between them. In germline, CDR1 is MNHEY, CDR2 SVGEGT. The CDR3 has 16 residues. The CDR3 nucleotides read TGTGCCAGCAGTTACTCGTTGGACAGCCCCACAGATACGCAGTATTTT. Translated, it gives CASSYSLDSPTDTQYF.

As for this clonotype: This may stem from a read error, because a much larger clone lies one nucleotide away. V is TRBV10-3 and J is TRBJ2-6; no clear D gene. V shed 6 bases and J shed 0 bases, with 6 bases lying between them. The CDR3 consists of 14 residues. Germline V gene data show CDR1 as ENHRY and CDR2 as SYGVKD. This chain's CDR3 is CAIRESSGANVLTF. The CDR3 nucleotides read TGTGCCATCAGAGAGAGCTCTGGGGCCAACGTCCTGACTTTC.

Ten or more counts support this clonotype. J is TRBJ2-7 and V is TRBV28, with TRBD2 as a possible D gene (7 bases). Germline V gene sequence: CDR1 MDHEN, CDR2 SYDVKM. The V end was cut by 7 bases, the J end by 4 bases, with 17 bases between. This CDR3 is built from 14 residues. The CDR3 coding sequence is TGTGCCAGCAATTTGGAGGGGGGGACATACGAGCAGTACTTC. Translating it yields CASNLEGGTYEQYF.

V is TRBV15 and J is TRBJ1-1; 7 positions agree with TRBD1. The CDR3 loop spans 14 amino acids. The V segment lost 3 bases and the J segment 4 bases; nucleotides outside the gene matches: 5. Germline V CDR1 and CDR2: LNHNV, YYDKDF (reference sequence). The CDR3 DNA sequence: TGTGCCACCAGCAGTAGGGACAGTACCACTGAAGCTTTCTTT. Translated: CATSSRDSTTEAFF.

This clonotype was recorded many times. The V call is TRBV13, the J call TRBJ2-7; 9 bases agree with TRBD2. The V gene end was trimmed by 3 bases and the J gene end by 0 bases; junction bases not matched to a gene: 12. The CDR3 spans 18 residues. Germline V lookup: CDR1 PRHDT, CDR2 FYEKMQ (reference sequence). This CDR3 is CASSFRSNGGRDSYEQYF. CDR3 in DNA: TGTGCCAGCAGCTTCAGGAGCAACGGCGGGAGGGACTCCTACGAGCAGTACTTC.

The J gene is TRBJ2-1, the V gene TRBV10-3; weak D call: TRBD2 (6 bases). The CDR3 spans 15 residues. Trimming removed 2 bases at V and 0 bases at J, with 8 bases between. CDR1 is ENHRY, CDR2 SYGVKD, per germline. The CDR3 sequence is CAISEGGSSYNEQFF. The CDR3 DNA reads TGTGCCATCAGTGAGGGGGGGAGCTCCTACAATGAGCAGTTCTTC.

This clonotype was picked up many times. The CDR3 here is CASSYAGATNEKLFF. The CDR3 region has the DNA TGTGCCAGCAGTTACGCGGGTGCAACTAATGAAAAACTGTTTTTT. The chain recombines TRBV6-2 or TRBV6-3 with TRBJ1-4; no clear D gene. Germline assignment: CDR1 MNHEY and CDR2 SVGEGT. V lost 2 bases, J lost 0 bases, and 7 bases lay in between. This CDR3 has 15 amino acids.

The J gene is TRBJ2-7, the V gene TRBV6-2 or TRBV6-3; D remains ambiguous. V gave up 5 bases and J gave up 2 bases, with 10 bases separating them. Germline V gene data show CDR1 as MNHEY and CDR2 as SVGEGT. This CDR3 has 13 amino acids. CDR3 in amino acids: CASSRGFPYEQYF. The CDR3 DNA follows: TGTGCCAGCAGTAGAGGTTTTCCCTACGAGCAGTACTTC.

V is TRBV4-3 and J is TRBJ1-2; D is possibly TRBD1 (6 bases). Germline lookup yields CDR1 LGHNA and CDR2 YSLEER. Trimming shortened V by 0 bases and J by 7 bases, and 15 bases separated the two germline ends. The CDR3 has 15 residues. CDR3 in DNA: TGCGCCAGCAGCCAAGATCCGGCAGGGGTAGGTGGCTACACCTTC. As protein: CASSQDPAGVGGYTF.

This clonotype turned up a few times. The CDR3 loop reads CASSLRTDEQFF. CDR3 nucleotides: TGTGCCAGCAGCCTTCGGACTGACGAGCAGTTCTTC. The gene calls are TRBV7-9 and TRBJ2-1; a weak D match, TRBD2 (5 bases). The CDR3 runs to 12 residues. In germline, CDR1 is SEHNR, CDR2 FQNEAQ (reference sequence). V was clipped by 5 bases and J by 10 bases, with 12 bases between them.